This T cell receptor beta chain appears in the sequencing data of a study of identical twins. V lost 5 bases and J lost 9, with 14 bases in between. The CDR3 extends over 12 amino acids. Germline CDR1 and CDR2: DFQATT and SNEGSKA (reference sequence). Each donor was a healthy Caucasian. TCRdb reanalysed the 5' RACE reads using MiXCR and keeps one entry per CDR3 protein. The table has roughly 750,000 distinct CDR3 sequences, about 20% seen once. These records were also assigned to another study, of T cells expressing NK-cell markers. Per that paper: Sorted CD3+CD56+NKG2C+, CD3+CD56+NKG2C- and CD3+CD56-NKG2C+ T cells provided the TCR beta repertoires. Among eight sequenced donors, seven carried HCMV seropositivity while one was seronegative.

The receptor comes from a woman aged 18-30 years in good health. The chain joins TRBV20-1 to TRBJ2-1, with D perhaps TRBD2 (5 bases). Sample: PBMCs. As DNA, the CDR3 is TGCAGTGCTTACCGGGCCGGAGGTGAGCAGTTCTTC. Protein sequence: CSAYRAGGEQFF.